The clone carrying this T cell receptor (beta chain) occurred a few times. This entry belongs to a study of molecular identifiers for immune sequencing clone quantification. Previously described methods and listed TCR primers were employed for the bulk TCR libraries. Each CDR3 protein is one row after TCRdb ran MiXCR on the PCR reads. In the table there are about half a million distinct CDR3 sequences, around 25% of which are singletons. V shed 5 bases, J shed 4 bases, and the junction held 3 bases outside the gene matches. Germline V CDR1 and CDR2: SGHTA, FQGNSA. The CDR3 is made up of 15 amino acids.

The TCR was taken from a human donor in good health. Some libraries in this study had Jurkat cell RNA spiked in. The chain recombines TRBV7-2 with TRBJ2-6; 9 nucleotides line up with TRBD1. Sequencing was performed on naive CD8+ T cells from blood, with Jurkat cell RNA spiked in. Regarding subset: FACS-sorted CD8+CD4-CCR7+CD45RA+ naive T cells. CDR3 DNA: TGTGCCAGCAGCGTACAGGGGGCGGGGGCCAACGTCCTGACTTTC. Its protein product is CASSVQGAGANVLTF.